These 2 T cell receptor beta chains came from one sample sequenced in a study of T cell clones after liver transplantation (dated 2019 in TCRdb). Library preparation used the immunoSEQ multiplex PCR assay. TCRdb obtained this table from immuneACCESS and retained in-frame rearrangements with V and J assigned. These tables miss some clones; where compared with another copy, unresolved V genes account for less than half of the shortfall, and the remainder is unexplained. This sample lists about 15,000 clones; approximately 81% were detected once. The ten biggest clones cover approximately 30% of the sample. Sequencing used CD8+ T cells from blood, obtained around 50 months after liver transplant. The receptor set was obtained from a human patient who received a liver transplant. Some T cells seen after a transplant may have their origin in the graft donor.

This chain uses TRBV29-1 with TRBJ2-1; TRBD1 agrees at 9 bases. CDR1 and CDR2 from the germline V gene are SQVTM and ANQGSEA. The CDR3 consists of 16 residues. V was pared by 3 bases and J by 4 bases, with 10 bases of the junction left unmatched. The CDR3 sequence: CSVDGRTGDKYNEQFF. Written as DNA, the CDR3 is TGCAGCGTTGATGGTCGGACAGGGGATAAATACAATGAGCAGTTCTTC.

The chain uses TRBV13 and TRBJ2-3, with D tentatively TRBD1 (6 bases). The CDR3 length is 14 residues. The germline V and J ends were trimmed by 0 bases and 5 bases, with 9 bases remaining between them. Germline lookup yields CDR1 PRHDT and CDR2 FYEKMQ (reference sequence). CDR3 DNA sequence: TGTGCCAGCAGCTTAGGCCTGACAGGAGATACGCAGTATTTT. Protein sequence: CASSLGLTGDTQYF.